The sequence of this T cell receptor beta chain was determined in a study of spatial heterogeneity in lung cancer (dated by TCRdb to between 2019 and 2020). Regarding the complete study: More beta-chain than alpha-chain transcripts were consistently detected, likely reflecting higher beta-chain transcript abundance. In the raw uncorrected reads, each unique combination of TCR and UMI appeared on average more than ten times. TCR alpha and beta repertoires were quantitatively compared across multiple tumor regions, matched nontumor lung and blood in non-small cell lung cancer. TCR repertoire features were related to nonsynonymous mutation counts determined by whole-exome sequencing of tumor tissue. At surgery, hundreds of tumor regions, 64 matched nontumor lung samples and about 56 PBMC samples were TCR-sequenced for both alpha and beta chains. Paper-wide results and their limitations: Additional single-cell paired TCR alpha and beta sequencing was considered necessary to confirm, at a functional level, the hypothesis that regional TCRs recognize regional mutations.

The meaning of the sample's time point label: sample taken at primary tumor resection. The donors were approximately 70 patients from the lung TRACERx cohort who had early-stage, untreated non-small cell lung cancer. For TCR sequencing, whole RNA was extracted from tumor and nontumor lung tissue, or from cryopreserved PBMC samples, and no cell sorting was done. A patient was chosen for TCR sequencing only when enough RNA was available from at least two tumor regions. A lung pathologist reviewed the tumor and adjacent nontumor lung specimens before the specimens were selected. Library method: 5' RACE. Reads for this sample came from a NextSeq 500. To allow correction of PCR and sequencing errors, the TCR library protocol tagged every TCR cDNA molecule with a unique molecular identifier. The paper's data handling went like this. TCR identification, UMI-based error correction and CDR3 extraction were all carried out with Decombinator tools. Expanded TCRs were defined as those above a frequency of 2 per 1,000, corresponding to the top 1% of the tumor frequency distribution. Renyi diversity was computed with the R vegan package after each repertoire had been subsampled 100 times to 5,000 TCRs. CDR3 similarity networks were built from amino acid triplet string-kernel similarity, connecting CDR3s with pairwise similarity above 0.82. The public reads were quality trimmed at Q25 with fastp and then assembled into clones with MiXCR by TCRdb, keeping productive beta chains. Identical CDR3 proteins give one entry, which carries the most common genes and DNA. The V and J calls, along with clone size, are taken from TCRdb and not from the paper's own processing. The sample yields around 500 distinct CDR3 sequences; about 15% were counted once. 20% to 25% of the sample rests with the top ten.

Within its sample, this clonotype is large (0.1 to 1%). The antigen it recognizes is unknown. Base qualities are not at hand, and no much larger clone is one base apart. The size of this beta chain means little, since it is a stray read in a library made for alpha chains. The germline V gene provides CDR1 MDHEN and CDR2 SYDVKM. Counted from cysteine to phenylalanine, this CDR3 has 14 amino acids. The retained sequence is limited to the CDR3, 42 bases, with the frame set at the first base. After removal of 3 bases from V and 1 base from J, the junction retains 1 base not matched to a gene. The specimen was normal lung tissue next to the tumor, collected at surgery. The TCR originated in a male donor with early-stage non-small cell lung cancer. Recombination connected TRBV28 to TRBJ2-3; 7 middle bases align to TRBD2. The nucleotide sequence is TGTGCCAGCAGTTTCCTAGCGGGCACAGATACGCAGTATTTT. Translated, this is CASSFLAGTDTQYF. With all but the CDR3 taken from the reference TRBV28 and TRBJ2-3 genes, the full variable domain is: DVKVTQSSRYLVKRTGEKVFLECVQDMDHENMFWYRQDPGLGLRLIYFSYDVKMKEKGDIPEGYSVSREKKERFSLILESASTNQTSMYLCASSFLAGTDTQYFGPGTRLTVL.